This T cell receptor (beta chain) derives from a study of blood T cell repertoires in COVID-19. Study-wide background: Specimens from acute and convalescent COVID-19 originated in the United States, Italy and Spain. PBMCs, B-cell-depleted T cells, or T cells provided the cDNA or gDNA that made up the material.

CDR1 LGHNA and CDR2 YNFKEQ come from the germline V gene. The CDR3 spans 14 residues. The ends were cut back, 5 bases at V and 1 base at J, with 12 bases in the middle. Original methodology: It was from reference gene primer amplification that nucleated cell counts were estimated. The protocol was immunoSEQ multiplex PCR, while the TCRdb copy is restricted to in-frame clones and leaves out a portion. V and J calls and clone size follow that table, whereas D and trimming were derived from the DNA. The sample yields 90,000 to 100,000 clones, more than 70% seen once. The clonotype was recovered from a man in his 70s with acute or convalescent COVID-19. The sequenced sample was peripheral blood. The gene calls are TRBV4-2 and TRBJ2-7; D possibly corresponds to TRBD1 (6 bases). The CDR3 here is CASSTQTGSYEQYF. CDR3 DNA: TGTGCCAGCAGCACCCAGACAGGATCCTACGAGCAGTACTTC.